The clone carrying this T cell receptor beta chain was picked up many times. Its target is unknown. This record comes from a study of T-cell memory formation after mild COVID-19. Study-level information: The two donors had largely donor-specific TCR clusters. Study-level results: Later expanders leaned CD4+, whereas clones that contracted between day 15 and 85 were balanced CD4/CD8.

This CDR3 has 12 amino acids. Trimming took 0 bases from V and 5 from J, leaving 4 bases between them. Looked up from germline, CDR1 is MGHRA and CDR2 is YSYEKL. TCRdb re-analysed the 5' RACE reads in MiXCR, keeping a single row per CDR3 protein. This sample has 500,000 to 650,000 distinct CDR3 sequences; about 20% occur once, and the top ten carry roughly 9.1%. The chain couples TRBV4-1 to TRBJ2-5; no clear D. This TCR was recovered from an adult woman who had mild COVID-19 (a few samples of this study predate the infection). Cell type and time point are not known. The sequenced material came from PBMCs or a T cell subset sorted from them (not recorded which). In nucleotides, the CDR3 is TGCGCCAGCAGCCAAGATTTGGAGACCCAGTACTTC. As protein: CASSQDLETQYF.